This T cell receptor beta chain was identified during a study of CD8+ T cells in alopecia areata. After isolation, RNA underwent reverse transcription to generate cDNA as the sequencing template. Sequencing was performed with immunoSEQ multiplex PCR; in TCRdb, only in-frame clones are kept and a portion is missing. The sample lists some 180,000 clones, 56% occurring once. The authors sorted CD4+ and CD8+ T cells from PBMCs. What was sequenced was CD8+ T cells sorted from blood. The TCR sequence derives from a human donor in good health.

CDR3 sequence (DNA): TGTGCCAGCAGCTTTGCAGGGGCGAACACTGAAGCTTTCTTT. As protein: CASSFAGANTEAFF. This chain links TRBV9 with TRBJ1-1; D possibly corresponds to TRBD1 (6 bases). V was clipped by 4 bases and J by 1 base, with 11 bases between them. CDR1 is SGDLS, CDR2 YYNGEE, per germline. CDR3 length: 14 amino acids.